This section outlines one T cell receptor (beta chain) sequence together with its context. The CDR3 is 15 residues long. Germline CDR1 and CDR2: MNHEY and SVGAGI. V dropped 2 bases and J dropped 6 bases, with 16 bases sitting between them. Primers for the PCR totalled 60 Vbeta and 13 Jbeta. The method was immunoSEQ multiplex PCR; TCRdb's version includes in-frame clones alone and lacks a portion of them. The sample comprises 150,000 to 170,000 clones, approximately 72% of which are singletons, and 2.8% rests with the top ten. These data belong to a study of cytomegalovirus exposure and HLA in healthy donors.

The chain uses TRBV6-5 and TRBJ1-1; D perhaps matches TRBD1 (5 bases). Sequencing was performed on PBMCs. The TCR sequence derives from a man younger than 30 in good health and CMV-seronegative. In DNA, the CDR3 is TGTGCCAGCAGTTACGCGCAAAGGAGGGGCGCTGAAGCTTTCTTT. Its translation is CASSYAQRRGAEAFF.